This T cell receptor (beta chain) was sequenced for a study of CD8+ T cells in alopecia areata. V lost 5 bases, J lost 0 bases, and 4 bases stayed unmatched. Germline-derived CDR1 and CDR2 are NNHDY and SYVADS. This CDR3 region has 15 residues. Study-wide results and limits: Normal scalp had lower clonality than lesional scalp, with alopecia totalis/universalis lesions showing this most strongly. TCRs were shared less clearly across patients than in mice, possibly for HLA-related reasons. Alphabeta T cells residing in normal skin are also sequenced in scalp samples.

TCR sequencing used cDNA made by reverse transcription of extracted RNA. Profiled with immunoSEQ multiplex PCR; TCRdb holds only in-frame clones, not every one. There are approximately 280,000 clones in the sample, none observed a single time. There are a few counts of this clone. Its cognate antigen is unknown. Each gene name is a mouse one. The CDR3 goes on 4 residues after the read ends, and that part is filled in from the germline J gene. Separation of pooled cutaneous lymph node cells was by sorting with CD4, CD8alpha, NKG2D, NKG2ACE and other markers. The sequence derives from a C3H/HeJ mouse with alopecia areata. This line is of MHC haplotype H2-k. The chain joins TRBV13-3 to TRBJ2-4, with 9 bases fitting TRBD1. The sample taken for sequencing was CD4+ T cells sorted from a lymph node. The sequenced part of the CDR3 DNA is TGTGCCAGCAGGGACAGGGGTCCTAGTCAAAAC. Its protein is CASRDRGPSQN. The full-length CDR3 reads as CASRDRGPSQNTLYF. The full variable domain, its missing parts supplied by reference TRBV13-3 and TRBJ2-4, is EAAVTQSPRSKVAVTGGKVTLSCHQTNNHDYMYWYRQDTGHGLRLIHYSYVADSTEKGDIPDGYKASRPSQENFSLILELASLSQTAVYFCASRDRGPSQNTLYFGAGTRLSVL.